This is a list of T cell receptor beta chains from one sample in a study of T cell changes during pregnancy in multiple sclerosis. Here immunoSEQ multiplex PCR was the method, and the copy in TCRdb shows in-frame clones only, minus some. This sample has about 75,000 clones, with approximately 95% found just once. The specimen comprised CD4+ T cells from peripheral blood mononuclear cells, sampled after pregnancy. All receptors derive from a female donor with multiple sclerosis, enrolled in a pregnancy study. Both conserved end residues are part of each CDR3. A D gene is named only where the DNA matches it firmly. For some rows the clone size is stated as once, few or many, or as a class when expanded; others skip it.

CDR3 DNA	CDR3 protein	V gene	D gene	J gene	clone size
TGCAGCGTGCGTGAGGGGGGAGGGCCCCACGAGCAGTACTTC	CSVREGGGPHEQYF	TRBV29-1	.	TRBJ2-7	.
TGTGCCAGCGGTTACGCTCGACTCGATCAGTTCTTC	CASGYARLDQFF	TRBV6-5	.	TRBJ2-1	.
TGTGCCAGTAGTATATTCGGGACACGGGATCAGCCCCAGCATTTT	CASSIFGTRDQPQHF	TRBV19	.	TRBJ1-5	.
TGTGCCACCAGCGTGAAGACTGGAGACGAGACCCAGTACTTC	CATSVKTGDETQYF	TRBV15	.	TRBJ2-5	.
TGTGCTAGCAGCTTAAGCGTTCCGGGACGAGGAGCGGGAACAGATACGCAGTATTTT	CASSLSVPGRGAGTDTQYF	TRBV7-7	TRBD2	TRBJ2-3	.
TGTGCCAGCCGGGACATTACTGGTCGGAGCACTGAAGCTTTCTTT	CASRDITGRSTEAFF	TRBV19	.	TRBJ1-1	.
TGTGCCAGCAGCACGAAAGAACAGCTCAACACTGAAGCTTTCTTT	CASSTKEQLNTEAFF	TRBV7-9	.	TRBJ1-1	.
TGTGCCAGCATCCGGGACACGTCCTACGAGCAGTACTTC	CASIRDTSYEQYF	TRBV2	.	TRBJ2-7	.
TGTGCCAGCAGTGAGGGTGCTAGCGGACACACAGATACGCAGTATTTT	CASSEGASGHTDTQYF	TRBV2	TRBD2	TRBJ2-3	few
TGTGCCAGCTCCACCGGCTCCTACGAGCAGTACTTC	CASSTGSYEQYF	TRBV7-2	.	TRBJ2-7	.
TGTGCCTGGAACCCCCAAACAGTCGGGGAGCTGTTTTTT	CAWNPQTVGELFF	TRBV30	.	TRBJ2-2	.
TGTGCCACCTCGACAGGGGTCGGCACCGGGGAGCTGTTTTTT	CATSTGVGTGELFF	TRBV27	TRBD1	TRBJ2-2	.
TGTGCTAGCAGCTTGCAGGGGTGGACGGCCGGGGAGCTGTTTTTT	CASSLQGWTAGELFF	TRBV7-7	.	TRBJ2-2	.
TGTGCCAGCAGCCCGGGACAGGGGGCAACTGAAGCTTTCTTT	CASSPGQGATEAFF	TRBV11-1	TRBD1	TRBJ1-1	.
TGTGCCAGCAGCCTCAGGGGGTCGGCCCAATCTAGCACAGATACGCAGTATTTT	CASSLRGSAQSSTDTQYF	TRBV7-9	TRBD1	TRBJ2-3	.
TGTGCCAGCTCACCACAACCGCCGAGAAATAAGTTTGGCTACACCTTC	CASSPQPPRNKFGYTF	TRBV18	.	TRBJ1-2	few
TGCGCCAGCAGTCTAGGTGGAGACGAGACCCAGTACTTC	CASSLGGDETQYF	TRBV5-1	.	TRBJ2-5	.
TGTGCCAGCACTCTAGCGGGCTCCTACAATGAGCAGTTCTTC	CASTLAGSYNEQFF	TRBV7-9	TRBD2	TRBJ2-1	.
TGTGCCAGCAGTGAGTTGGGGGCGGGAGGGCCCCATGAGCAGTTCTTC	CASSELGAGGPHEQFF	TRBV2	TRBD2	TRBJ2-1	.
TGTGCCAGCAGCTTAGTTTTGGAAGGACTTGCAACTAATGAAAAACTGTTTTTT	CASSLVLEGLATNEKLFF	TRBV7-9	.	TRBJ1-4	.